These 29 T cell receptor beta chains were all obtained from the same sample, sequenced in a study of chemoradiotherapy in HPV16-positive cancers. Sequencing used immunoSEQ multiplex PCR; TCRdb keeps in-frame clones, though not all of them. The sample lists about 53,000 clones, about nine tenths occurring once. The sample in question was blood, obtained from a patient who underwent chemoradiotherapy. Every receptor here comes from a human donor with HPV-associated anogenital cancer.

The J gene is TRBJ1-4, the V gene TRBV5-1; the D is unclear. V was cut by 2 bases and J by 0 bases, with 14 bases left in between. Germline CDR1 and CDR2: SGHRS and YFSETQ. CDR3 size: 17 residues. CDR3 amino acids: CASSFGGRTPTNEKLFF. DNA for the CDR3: TGCGCCAGCAGCTTCGGAGGCAGGACTCCAACTAATGAAAAACTGTTTTTT.

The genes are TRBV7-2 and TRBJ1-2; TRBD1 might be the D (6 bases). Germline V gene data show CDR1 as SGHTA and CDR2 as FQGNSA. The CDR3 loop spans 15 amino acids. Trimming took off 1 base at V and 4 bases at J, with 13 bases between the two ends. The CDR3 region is CASSLGGGSSYGYTF. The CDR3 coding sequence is TGTGCCAGCAGCTTAGGAGGGGGGTCTTCCTATGGCTACACCTTC.

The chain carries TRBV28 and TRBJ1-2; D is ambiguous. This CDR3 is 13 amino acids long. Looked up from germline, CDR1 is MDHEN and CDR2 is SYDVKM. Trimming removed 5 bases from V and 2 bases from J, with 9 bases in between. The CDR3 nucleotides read TGTGCCAGCAGTCTAGACGGGAACTATGGCTACACCTTC. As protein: CASSLDGNYGYTF.

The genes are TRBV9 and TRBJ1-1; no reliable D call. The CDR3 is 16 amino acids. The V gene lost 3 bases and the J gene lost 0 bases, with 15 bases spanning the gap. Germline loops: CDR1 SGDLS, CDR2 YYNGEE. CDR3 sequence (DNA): TGTGCCAGCAGCGCGGTTGGGATTAAGCTGAACACTGAAGCTTTCTTT. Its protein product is CASSAVGIKLNTEAFF.

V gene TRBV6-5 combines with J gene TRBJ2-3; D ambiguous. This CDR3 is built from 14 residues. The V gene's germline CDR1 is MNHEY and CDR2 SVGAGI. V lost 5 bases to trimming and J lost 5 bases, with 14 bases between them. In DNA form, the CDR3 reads TGTGCCAGCAGTCAAGGCAGGTTGGGAGATACGCAGTATTTT. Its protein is CASSQGRLGDTQYF.

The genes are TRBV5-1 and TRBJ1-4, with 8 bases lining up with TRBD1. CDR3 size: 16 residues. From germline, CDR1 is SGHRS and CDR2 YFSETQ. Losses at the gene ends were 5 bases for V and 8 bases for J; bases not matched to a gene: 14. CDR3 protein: CASSPNVQGAYEKLFF. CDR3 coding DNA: TGCGCCAGCAGTCCTAATGTGCAGGGGGCTTACGAAAAACTGTTTTTT.

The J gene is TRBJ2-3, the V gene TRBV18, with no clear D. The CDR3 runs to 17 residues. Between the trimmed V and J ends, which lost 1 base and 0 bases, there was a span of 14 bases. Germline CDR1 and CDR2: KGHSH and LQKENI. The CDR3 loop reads CASSPRVTIPSTDTQYF. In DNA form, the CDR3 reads TGTGCCAGCTCACCACGCGTTACGATTCCTAGCACAGATACGCAGTATTTT.

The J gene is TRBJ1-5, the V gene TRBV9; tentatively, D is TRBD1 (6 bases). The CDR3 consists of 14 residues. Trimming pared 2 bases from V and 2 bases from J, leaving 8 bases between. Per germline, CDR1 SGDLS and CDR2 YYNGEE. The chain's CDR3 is CASSVAGGNQPQHF. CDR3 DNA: TGTGCCAGCAGCGTTGCAGGGGGCAATCAGCCCCAGCATTTT. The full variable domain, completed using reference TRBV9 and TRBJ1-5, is DSGVTQTPKHLITATGQRVTLRCSPRSGDLSVYWYQQSLDQGLQFLIQYYNGEERAKGNILERFSAQQFPDLHSELNLSSLELGDSALYFCASSVAGGNQPQHFGDGTRLSIL.

The CDR3 DNA is TGTGCCAGTACGCCCGAGATCTCCTACAATGAGCAGTTCTTC. Its protein product is CASTPEISYNEQFF. The gene calls are TRBV19 and TRBJ2-1; D unclear. V was trimmed by 7 bases and J by 0 bases, leaving 10 bases between them. Germline V gives CDR1 LNHDA, CDR2 SQIVND (reference sequence). The CDR3 runs to 14 residues.

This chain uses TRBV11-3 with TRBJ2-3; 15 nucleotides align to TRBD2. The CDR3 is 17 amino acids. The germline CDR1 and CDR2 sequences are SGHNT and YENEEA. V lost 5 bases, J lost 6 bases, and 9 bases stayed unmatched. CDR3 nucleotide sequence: TGTGCCAGCAGCCCCCGGACTAGCGGGGGGGCCGCGGATACGCAGTATTTT. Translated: CASSPRTSGGAADTQYF.

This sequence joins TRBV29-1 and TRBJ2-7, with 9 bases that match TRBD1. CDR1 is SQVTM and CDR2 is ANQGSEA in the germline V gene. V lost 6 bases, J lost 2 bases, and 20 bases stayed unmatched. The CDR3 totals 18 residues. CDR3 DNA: TGCAGCGTCGCCATCTTCCGGGGACAGGGTTTGGATGCCTACGAGCAGTACTTC. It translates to CSVAIFRGQGLDAYEQYF.

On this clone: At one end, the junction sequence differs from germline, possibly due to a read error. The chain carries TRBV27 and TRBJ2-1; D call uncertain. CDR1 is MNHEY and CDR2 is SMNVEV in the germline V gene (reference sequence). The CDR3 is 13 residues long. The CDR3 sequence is CASRLGRYNERFF. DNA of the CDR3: TGTGCCAGCAGACTCGGACGGTACAATGAGCGGTTCTTC.

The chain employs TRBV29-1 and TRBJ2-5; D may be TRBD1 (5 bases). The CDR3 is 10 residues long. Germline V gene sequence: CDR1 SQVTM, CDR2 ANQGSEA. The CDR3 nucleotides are TGCGTAACAGGACAAGAGACCCAGTACTTC. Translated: CVTGQETQYF.

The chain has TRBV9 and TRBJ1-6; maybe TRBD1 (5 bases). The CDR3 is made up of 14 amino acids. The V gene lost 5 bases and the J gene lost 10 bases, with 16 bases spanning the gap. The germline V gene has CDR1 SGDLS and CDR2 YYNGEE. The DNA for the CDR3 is TGTGCCAGCAGGGCAGGGAGGACGAACTCACCCCTCCACTTT. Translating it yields CASRAGRTNSPLHF. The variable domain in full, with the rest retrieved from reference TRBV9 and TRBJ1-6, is DSGVTQTPKHLITATGQRVTLRCSPRSGDLSVYWYQQSLDQGLQFLIQYYNGEERAKGNILERFSAQQFPDLHSELNLSSLELGDSALYFCASRAGRTNSPLHFGNGTRLTVT.

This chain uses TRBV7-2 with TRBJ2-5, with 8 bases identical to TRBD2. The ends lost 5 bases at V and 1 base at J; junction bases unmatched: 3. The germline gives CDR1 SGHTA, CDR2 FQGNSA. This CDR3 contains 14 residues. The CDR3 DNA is TGTGCCAGCAGCGTGAGCGGGAGCCAAGAGACCCAGTACTTC. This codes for CASSVSGSQETQYF. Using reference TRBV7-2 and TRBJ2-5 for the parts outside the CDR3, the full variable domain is GAGVSQSPSNKVTEKGKDVELRCDPISGHTALYWYRQSLGQGLEFLIYFQGNSAPDKSGLPSDRFSAERTGGSVSTLTIQRTQQEDSAVYLCASSVSGSQETQYFGPGTRLLVL.

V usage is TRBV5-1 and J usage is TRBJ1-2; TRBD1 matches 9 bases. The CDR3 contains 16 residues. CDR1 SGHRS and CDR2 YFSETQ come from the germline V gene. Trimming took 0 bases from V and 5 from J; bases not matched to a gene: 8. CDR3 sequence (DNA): TGCGCCAGCAGCTTGGGGCCTGGGACAGGGTTTTATGGCTACACCTTC. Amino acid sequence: CASSLGPGTGFYGYTF. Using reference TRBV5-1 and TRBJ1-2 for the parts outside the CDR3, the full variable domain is KAGVTQTPRYLIKTRGQQVTLSCSPISGHRSVSWYQQTPGQGLQFLFEYFSETQRNKGNFPGRFSGRQFSNSRSEMNVSTLELGDSALYLCASSLGPGTGFYGYTFGSGTRLTVV.

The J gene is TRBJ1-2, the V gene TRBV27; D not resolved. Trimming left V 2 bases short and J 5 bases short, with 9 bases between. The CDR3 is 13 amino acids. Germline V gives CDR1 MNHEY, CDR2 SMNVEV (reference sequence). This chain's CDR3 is CASSLSPVYGYTF. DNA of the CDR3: TGTGCCAGCAGTTTAAGTCCCGTGTATGGCTACACCTTC.

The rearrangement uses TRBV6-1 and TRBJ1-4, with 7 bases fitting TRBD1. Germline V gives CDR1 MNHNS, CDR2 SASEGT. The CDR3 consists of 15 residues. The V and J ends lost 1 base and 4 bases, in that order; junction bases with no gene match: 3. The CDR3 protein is CASSEGTGYNEKLFF. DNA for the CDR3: TGTGCCAGCAGTGAAGGGACAGGCTATAATGAAAAACTGTTTTTT.

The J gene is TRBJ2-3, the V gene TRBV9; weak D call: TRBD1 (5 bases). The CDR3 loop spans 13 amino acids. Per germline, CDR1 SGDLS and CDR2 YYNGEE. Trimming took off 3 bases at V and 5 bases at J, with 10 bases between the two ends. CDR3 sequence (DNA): TGTGCCAGCAGCGCCTTTCAGGGAGATACGCAGTATTTT. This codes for CASSAFQGDTQYF.

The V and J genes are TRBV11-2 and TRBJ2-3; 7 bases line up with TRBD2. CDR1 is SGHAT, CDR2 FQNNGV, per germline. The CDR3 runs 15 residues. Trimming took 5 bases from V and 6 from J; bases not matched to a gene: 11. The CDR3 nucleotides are TGTGCCAGCAGCCGGACTAGGTCGCAAACCGATACGCAGTATTTT. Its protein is CASSRTRSQTDTQYF. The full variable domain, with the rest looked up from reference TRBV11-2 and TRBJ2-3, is EAGVAQSPRYKIIEKRQSVAFWCNPISGHATLYWYQQILGQGPKLLIQFQNNGVVDDSQLPKDRFSAERLKGVDSTLKIQPAKLEDSAVYLCASSRTRSQTDTQYFGPGTRLTVL.

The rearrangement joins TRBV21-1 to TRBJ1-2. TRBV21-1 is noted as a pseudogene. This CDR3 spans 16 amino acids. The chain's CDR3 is CASSKARGQRCNGYTF. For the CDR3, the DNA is TGTGCCAGCAGCAAAGCGAGAGGGCAGAGGTGTAATGGCTACACCTTC.

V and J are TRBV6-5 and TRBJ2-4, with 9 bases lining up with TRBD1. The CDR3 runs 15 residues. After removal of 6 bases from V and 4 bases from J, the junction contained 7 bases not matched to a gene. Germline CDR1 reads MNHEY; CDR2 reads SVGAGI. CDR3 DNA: TGTGCCAGCAGCCGACAGGGACAGGGTAAAAACATTCAGTACTTC. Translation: CASSRQGQGKNIQYF.

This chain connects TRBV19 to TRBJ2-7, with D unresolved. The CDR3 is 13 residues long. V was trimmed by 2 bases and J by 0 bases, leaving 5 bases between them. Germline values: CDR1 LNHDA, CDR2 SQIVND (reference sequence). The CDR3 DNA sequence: TGTGCCAGTAGTATACAGCCCTCCTACGAGCAGTACTTC. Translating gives CASSIQPSYEQYF. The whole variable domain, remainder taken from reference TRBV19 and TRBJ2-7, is DGGITQSPKYLFRKEGQNVTLSCEQNLNHDAMYWYRQDPGQGLRLIYYSQIVNDFQKGDIAEGYSVSREKKESFPLTVTSAQKNPTAFYLCASSIQPSYEQYFGPGTRLTVT.

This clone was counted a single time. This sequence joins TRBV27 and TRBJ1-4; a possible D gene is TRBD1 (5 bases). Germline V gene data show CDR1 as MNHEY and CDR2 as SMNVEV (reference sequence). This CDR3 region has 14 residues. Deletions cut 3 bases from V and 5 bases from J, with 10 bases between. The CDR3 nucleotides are TGTGCCAGCAGTTTGGTGGGGCAGAATGAAAAACTGTTTTTT. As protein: CASSLVGQNEKLFF.

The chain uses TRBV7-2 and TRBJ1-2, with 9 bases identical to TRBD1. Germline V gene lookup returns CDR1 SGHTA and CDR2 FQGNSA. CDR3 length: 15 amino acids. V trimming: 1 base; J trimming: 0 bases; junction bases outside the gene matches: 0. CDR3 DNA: TGTGCCAGCAGCTTAGGGGACAGGGCTAACTATGGCTACACCTTC. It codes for CASSLGDRANYGYTF. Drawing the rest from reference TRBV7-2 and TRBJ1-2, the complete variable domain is GAGVSQSPSNKVTEKGKDVELRCDPISGHTALYWYRQSLGQGLEFLIYFQGNSAPDKSGLPSDRFSAERTGGSVSTLTIQRTQQEDSAVYLCASSLGDRANYGYTFGSGTRLTVV.

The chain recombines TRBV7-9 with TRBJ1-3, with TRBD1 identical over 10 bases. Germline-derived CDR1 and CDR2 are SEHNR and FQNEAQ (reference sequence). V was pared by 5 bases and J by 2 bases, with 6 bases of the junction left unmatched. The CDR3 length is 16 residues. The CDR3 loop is CASSPRQGATGNTIYF. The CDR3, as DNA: TGTGCCAGCAGCCCCCGACAGGGGGCAACTGGAAACACCATATATTTT.

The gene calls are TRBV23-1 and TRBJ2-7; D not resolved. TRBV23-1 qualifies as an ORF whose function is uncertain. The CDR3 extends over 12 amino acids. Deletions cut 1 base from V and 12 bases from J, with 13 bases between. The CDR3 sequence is CASSQLNSSWYF. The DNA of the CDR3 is TGCGCCAGCAGTCAATTGAACAGTTCCTGGTACTTC.

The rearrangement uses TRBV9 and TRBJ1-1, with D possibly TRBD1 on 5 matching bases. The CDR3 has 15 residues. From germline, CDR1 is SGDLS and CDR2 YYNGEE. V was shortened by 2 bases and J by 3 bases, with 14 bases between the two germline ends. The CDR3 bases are TGTGCCAGCAGCGTGCGGGACTTTGGCGACACTGAAGCTTTCTTT. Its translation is CASSVRDFGDTEAFF.

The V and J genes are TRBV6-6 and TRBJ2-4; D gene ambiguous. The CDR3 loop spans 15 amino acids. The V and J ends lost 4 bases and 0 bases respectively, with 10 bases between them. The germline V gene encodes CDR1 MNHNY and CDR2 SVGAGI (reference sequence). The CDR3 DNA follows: TGTGCCAGCAGTTCCCAGCCGCTAGCCAAAAACATTCAGTACTTC. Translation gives CASSSQPLAKNIQYF.